Listed below are T cell receptor beta chains from one sample, sequenced in a study of shared clonotypes between healthy human individuals. Some clones are missing from TCRdb's copy, which holds only in-frame ones; the method was immunoSEQ multiplex PCR. The data show about 1 million clones, about three quarters seen once. What was sequenced was memory CD4+ T cells sorted from blood. Receptors were obtained from a man aged 18 to 35 in good health. Both conserved end residues are part of each CDR3. A D gene is named only where the DNA matches it firmly. Size values are once, few and many counts, or a class for expanded clones, and some rows have none.

D gene	clone size	CDR3 length	V gene	J gene	CDR3 DNA	CDR3 protein
TRBD1	NA	15	TRBV5-4	TRBJ2-5	TGTGCCAGCAGCTTGGGGACAGGGGAGGTTGAGACCCAGTACTTC	CASSLGTGEVETQYF
NA	NA	15	TRBV11-2	TRBJ1-5	TGTGCCAGCAGCTTAGGGCAGGGTGGAAATCAGCCCCAGCATTTT	CASSLGQGGNQPQHF
NA	NA	15	TRBV6-6	TRBJ1-1	TGTGCCAGCAGTTACCCTAAGAGTCTGAACACTGAAGCTTTCTTT	CASSYPKSLNTEAFF
NA	NA	15	TRBV10-3	TRBJ2-6	TGTGCCATCAGTAACACAGGGCCTGGGGCCAACGTCCTGACTTTC	CAISNTGPGANVLTF
NA	NA	15	TRBV11-2	TRBJ2-3	TGTGCCAGTCAATGGCGGGGCTTTGGCACAGATACGCAGTATTTT	CASQWRGFGTDTQYF
TRBD1	NA	15	TRBV28	TRBJ1-2	TGTGCCAGCAGTTCCTCTTTAGGGGGCGCATTTGGCTACACCTTC	CASSSSLGGAFGYTF
TRBD2	few	15	TRBV6-5	TRBJ2-2	TGTGCCAGCAGTTCTAGCGGGGGGGAAAAAGGGGAGCTGTTTTTT	CASSSSGGEKGELFF
NA	NA	14	TRBV15	TRBJ2-5	TGTGCCACCAGCAGAGAGGGGGTACAAGAGACCCAGTACTTC	CATSREGVQETQYF
NA	NA	14	TRBV18	TRBJ2-3	TGTGCCAGCTCACAATTACAGGGATCGGATACGCAGTATTTT	CASSQLQGSDTQYF
TRBD1	once	14	TRBV6-1	TRBJ2-7	TGTGCCAGCTCGCACAGGGGCACTACCTACGAGCAGTACTTC	CASSHRGTTYEQYF
NA	NA	14	TRBV19	TRBJ1-1	TGTGCCAGTAATTATCCGGGGGCTTACGCTGAAGCTTTCTTT	CASNYPGAYAEAFF
NA	NA	12	TRBV12-1	TRBJ1-3	TGTGCCAGCCATGGGGGAGGAAACACCATATATTTT	CASHGGGNTIYF